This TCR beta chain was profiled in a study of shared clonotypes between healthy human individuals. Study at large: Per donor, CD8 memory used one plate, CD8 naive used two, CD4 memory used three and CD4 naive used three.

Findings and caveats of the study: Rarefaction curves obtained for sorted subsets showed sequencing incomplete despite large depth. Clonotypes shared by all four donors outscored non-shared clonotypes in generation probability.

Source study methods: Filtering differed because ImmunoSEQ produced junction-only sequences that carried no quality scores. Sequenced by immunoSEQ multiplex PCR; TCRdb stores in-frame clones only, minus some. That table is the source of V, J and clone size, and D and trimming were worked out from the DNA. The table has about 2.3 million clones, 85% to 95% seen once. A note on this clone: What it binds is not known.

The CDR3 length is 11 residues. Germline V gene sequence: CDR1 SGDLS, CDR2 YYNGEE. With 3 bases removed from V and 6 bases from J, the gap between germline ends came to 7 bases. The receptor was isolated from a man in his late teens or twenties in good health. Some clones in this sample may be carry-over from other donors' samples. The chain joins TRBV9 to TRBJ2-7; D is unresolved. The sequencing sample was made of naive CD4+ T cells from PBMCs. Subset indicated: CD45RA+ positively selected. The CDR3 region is CASSDPGEQYF. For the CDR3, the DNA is TGTGCCAGCAGCGACCCGGGCGAGCAGTACTTC. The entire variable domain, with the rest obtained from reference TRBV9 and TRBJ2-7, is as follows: DSGVTQTPKHLITATGQRVTLRCSPRSGDLSVYWYQQSLDQGLQFLIQYYNGEERAKGNILERFSAQQFPDLHSELNLSSLELGDSALYFCASSDPGEQYFGPGTRLTVT.